These 12 T cell receptor beta chains were sequenced from one sample in a study of OX40 agonist ivuxolimab in advanced cancers. Libraries were prepared by immunoSEQ multiplex PCR; TCRdb keeps only in-frame clonotypes and omits some of them. In the table there are more than 80,000 clones, about 90% of which are singletons. The specimen was CD4+ or CD8+ T cells sorted from blood, collected in a trial of the OX40 agonist ivuxolimab. Receptor source: an adult with an advanced solid tumor such as melanoma, head and neck, liver or kidney cancer.

The chain couples TRBV30 to TRBJ1-3; D uncertain. Germline-derived CDR1 and CDR2 are GTSNPN and SVGIG (reference sequence). With 0 bases removed from V and 3 bases from J, the gap between germline ends came to 6 bases. The CDR3 runs 13 residues. The CDR3 protein is CAWSVEGGNTIYF. CDR3 nucleotide sequence: TGTGCCTGGAGTGTAGAGGGTGGAAACACCATATATTTT.

The chain joins TRBV29-1 to TRBJ2-1; D ambiguous. Germline V gene data show CDR1 as SQVTM and CDR2 as ANQGSEA. CDR3 length: 14 residues. Trimming removed 3 bases at V and 6 bases at J, with 15 bases between. Here the CDR3 DNA reads TGCAGCGTTGACCTCCCCGCTCCCCGCAATGAGCAGTTCTTC. As protein: CSVDLPAPRNEQFF.

This chain connects TRBV28 to TRBJ2-1; D is perhaps TRBD1 (5 bases). CDR1 and CDR2 from the germline V gene are MDHEN and SYDVKM. V lost 5 bases and J 6 bases, leaving 20 bases between the germline ends. There are 16 residues in the CDR3. In nucleotides, the CDR3 is TGTGCCAGCAGTCTCCTAGGGCAGGGTGGTCCCAATGAGCAGTTCTTC. This sequence encodes CASSLLGQGGPNEQFF.

This chain links TRBV27 with TRBJ2-2, with D hard to call. V lost 4 bases and J lost 5, with 11 bases in between. The CDR3 extends over 14 amino acids. Germline values: CDR1 MNHEY, CDR2 SMNVEV (reference sequence). CDR3 amino acids: CASSYYVGTGELFF. The CDR3 DNA sequence: TGTGCCAGCAGTTATTATGTAGGTACCGGGGAGCTGTTTTTT.

The V and J genes are TRBV7-2 and TRBJ2-5, with D perhaps matching TRBD1 (5 bases). Gene TRBJ2-7 matches the end of the DNA better, so the J call may be wrong. Looked up from germline, CDR1 is SGHTA and CDR2 is FQGNSA. The CDR3 length is 12 residues. CDR3 sequence (DNA): TGTGCCAGCAGCTTAGGACAGACCGAGCAGTACTTC. It is translated as CASSLGQTEQYF.

The chain uses TRBV5-1 and TRBJ2-2, with a possible D match to TRBD2 (5 bases). CDR3 length: 17 residues. The ends were cut back, 0 bases at V and 2 bases at J, with 14 bases in the middle. Germline assignment: CDR1 SGHRS and CDR2 YFSETQ. The CDR3 sequence: CASSLATGYPNTGELFF. Written as DNA, the CDR3 is TGCGCCAGCAGCTTGGCAACGGGGTACCCCAACACCGGGGAGCTGTTTTTT.

The rearrangement links TRBV6-5 to TRBJ2-3; 7 bases fit TRBD1. Germline CDR1 reads MNHEY; CDR2 reads SVGAGI. With V trimmed by 8 bases and J by 2 bases, 7 bases remained unmatched. The length of the CDR3 is 14 residues. CDR3 nucleotides: TGTGCCAGCCACCGGGACAGAAACACAGATACGCAGTATTTT. This encodes CASHRDRNTDTQYF.

The genes are TRBV6-5 and TRBJ1-1; 7 nucleotides line up with TRBD1. CDR3 length equals 14 residues. Germline V gives CDR1 MNHEY, CDR2 SVGAGI. With 4 bases clipped from V and 4 bases from J, the junction kept 6 bases outside the gene matches. CDR3 coding DNA: TGTGCCAGCAGTTTCGCGACAGGGCTCACTGAAGCTTTCTTT. Translating gives CASSFATGLTEAFF.

The rearrangement uses TRBV9 and TRBJ2-7, with 10 bases lining up with TRBD2. The germline CDR1 and CDR2 sequences are SGDLS and YYNGEE. This CDR3 has 15 residues. Trimming cost V 0 bases and J 1 base; bases outside gene matches: 1. The CDR3 DNA sequence: TGTGCCAGCAGCGTAGGGGGACTAGCGTCCTACGAGCAGTACTTC. Its translation: CASSVGGLASYEQYF.

The chain has TRBV13 and TRBJ1-2, with a possible D match to TRBD1 (6 bases). V was pared by 5 bases and J by 2 bases, with 15 bases between. The germline V gene has CDR1 PRHDT and CDR2 FYEKMQ (reference sequence). The CDR3 is made up of 15 amino acids. The CDR3 coding sequence is TGTGCCAGCAGCGGGGGTTCAGGGGAAAACTATGGCTACACCTTC. Amino acids: CASSGGSGENYGYTF.

This sequence joins TRBV5-1 and TRBJ2-2; the D gene is possibly TRBD2 (5 bases). The CDR3 runs 14 residues. Trimming took 4 bases from V and 4 from J, leaving 11 bases between them. CDR1 and CDR2 (germline): SGHRS, YFSETQ. The CDR3 DNA sequence: TGCGCCAGCAGCCCTGGACTCGTCACCGGGGAGCTGTTTTTT. It codes for CASSPGLVTGELFF.

The chain joins TRBV7-2 to TRBJ2-2; the match to TRBD1 covers 9 bases. This CDR3 is built from 15 residues. Germline assignment: CDR1 SGHTA and CDR2 FQGNSA. V dropped 6 bases and J dropped 2; count of bases not matched to a gene: 4. This CDR3 is CASSPTGGNTGELFF. Here the CDR3 DNA reads TGTGCCAGCAGTCCTACAGGGGGCAACACCGGGGAGCTGTTTTTT. Using reference TRBV7-2 and TRBJ2-2 for the parts outside the CDR3, the full variable domain is GAGVSQSPSNKVTEKGKDVELRCDPISGHTALYWYRQSLGQGLEFLIYFQGNSAPDKSGLPSDRFSAERTGGSVSTLTIQRTQQEDSAVYLCASSPTGGNTGELFFGEGSRLTVL.